One and the same sample provided the 7 T cell receptor beta chains below, sequenced in a study of cytomegalovirus exposure and HLA in healthy donors. The PCR ran on 60 Vbeta and 13 Jbeta primers. TCRdb's copy holds only in-frame clones and misses some; the assay was immunoSEQ multiplex PCR. The table records 210,000 or so clones, about 80% of them present only once. The sample consisted of PBMCs. These receptors were collected from a girl aged 10-17 years in good health and CMV-seronegative.

To note about this clone: The same CDR3 also results from other DNA sequences found in this sample. The genes are TRBV28 and TRBJ1-5, with D perhaps TRBD1 (5 bases). The CDR3 length is 15 residues. The V gene lost 3 bases and the J gene lost 7 bases, with 16 bases spanning the gap. CDR1 is MDHEN and CDR2 is SYDVKM in the germline V gene. DNA of the CDR3: TGTGCCAGCAGTTTGGCCCAGGGAAGGTGGCAGCCCCAGCATTTT. Residues: CASSLAQGRWQPQHF.

V gene TRBV14 combines with J gene TRBJ1-6; 9 bases are a match to TRBD1. The CDR3 loop spans 15 amino acids. The V gene's germline CDR1 is SGHDN and CDR2 FVKESK. The V and J ends lost 4 bases and 11 bases, in that order; junction bases with no gene match: 9. The CDR3 here is CASSLSGTGQTPLHF. DNA of the CDR3: TGTGCCAGCAGCCTATCCGGGACAGGGCAAACACCCCTCCACTTT. Supplemented by reference TRBV14 and TRBJ1-6, the full variable domain reads EAGVTQFPSHSVIEKGQTVTLRCDPISGHDNLYWYRRVMGKEIKFLLHFVKESKQDESGMPNNRFLAERTGGTYSTLKVQPAELEDSGVYFCASSLSGTGQTPLHFGNGTRLTVT.

Concerning this clone: At one boundary the junction diverges from the germline segment, which might be a read error. This sequence joins TRBV6-5 and TRBJ1-5; the D is unclear. Germline V gene sequence: CDR1 MNHEY, CDR2 SVGAGI. The CDR3 has 14 residues. The CDR3 region has the DNA TGTGCCAGCAGTGGTACAGAAGGCAAACAGCCCCAGCATTTT. It codes for CASSGTEGKQPQHF.

The CDR3 reads CASSQAGSRGAHGYTF. In DNA, the CDR3 is TGCGCCAGCAGCCAAGCCGGATCTCGGGGGGCGCATGGCTACACCTTC. V usage is TRBV4-3 and J usage is TRBJ1-2, with D perhaps TRBD1 (6 bases). The CDR3 sequence is 16 residues long. Germline CDR1 and CDR2: LGHNA and YSLEER. The V gene lost 1 base and the J gene lost 6 bases, with 18 bases spanning the gap.

The V call is TRBV4-1, the J call TRBJ2-5, with TRBD1 matching over 9 bases. Per germline, CDR1 MGHRA and CDR2 YSYEKL. With V trimmed by 4 bases and J by 5 bases, 5 bases remained unmatched. The CDR3 runs to 14 residues. In DNA form, the CDR3 reads TGCGCCAGCAGCCCAACAGGGGGCGGTGAGACCCAGTACTTC. Protein sequence: CASSPTGGGETQYF.

The gene calls are TRBV7-2 and TRBJ1-2; 9 bases align to TRBD1. The CDR3 length is 15 residues. V lost 5 bases, J lost 4 bases, and 8 bases stayed unmatched. The V gene's germline CDR1 is SGHTA and CDR2 FQGNSA. CDR3 sequence: CASSPVVTGGYGYTF. CDR3 DNA sequence: TGTGCCAGCAGCCCAGTGGTGACAGGGGGCTATGGCTACACCTTC.

This chain links TRBV6-1 with TRBJ1-1; TRBD1 agrees at 10 bases. The V and J ends lost 2 bases and 1 base, in that order; junction bases with no gene match: 4. The V gene's germline CDR1 is MNHNS and CDR2 SASEGT. The CDR3 extends over 16 amino acids. CDR3 in DNA: TGTGCCAGCAGTGAAAGGACAGGGGGTAGGAACACTGAAGCTTTCTTT. It specifies CASSERTGGRNTEAFF.